This TCR beta chain was captured in a study of blood T cells in healthy people across ages. Concerning this clonotype: The antigen remains undetermined.

Per sample, no less than 5.5 micrograms of total RNA were extracted. It was with a sample-barcoded 5' primer and a J-beta primer mix that a second PCR of roughly 7 to 12 cycles was run. One entry per CDR3 protein results from TCRdb running MiXCR on the 5' RACE reads. This sample has hundreds of thousands of distinct CDR3 sequences, with under 25% found just once. The germline gives CDR1 MDHEN, CDR2 SYDVKM. Trimming shortened V by 2 bases and J by 2 bases, and 10 bases separated the two germline ends. This CDR3 contains 15 residues. General study findings and limits: Naive and antigen-experienced cells were not separated, limiting conclusive comparison. Unknown donor CMV status possibly confounded expanded clonotype changes.

The sequence came from a man between 65 and 85 years old in good health. The rearrangement uses TRBV28 and TRBJ2-4, with D perhaps TRBD1 (5 bases). The specimen sequenced was blood. The CDR3 loop is CASSLQQGPKNIQYF. The CDR3 DNA sequence: TGTGCCAGCAGTTTACAGCAGGGCCCCAAAAACATTCAGTACTTC. Complete variable domain (other parts from reference TRBV28 and TRBJ2-4): DVKVTQSSRYLVKRTGEKVFLECVQDMDHENMFWYRQDPGLGLRLIYFSYDVKMKEKGDIPEGYSVSREKKERFSLILESASTNQTSMYLCASSLQQGPKNIQYFGAGTRLSVL.